This T cell receptor (beta chain) was identified during a study of cytomegalovirus exposure and HLA in healthy donors. For the study at large: The 100 to 150 validation repertoires and the roughly 670 first-cohort repertoires shared a platform, a later analysis reported. Study-level results: Diagnosis of cytomegalovirus status made by the classifier reportedly showed high specificity and sensitivity. The listing of 150 to 200 TCR beta chains classed them as cytomegalovirus-associated.

While the first cohort had around 700 subjects, the donors belonged to the separate validation cohort of fewer than 150 subjects. The V end lost 3 bases, the J end lost 8 bases, and 5 bases lay between the germline ends. The CDR3 runs 11 residues. Germline lookup yields CDR1 KGHSH and CDR2 LQKENI. On this clone itself: Its matching antigen is unknown.

Sequenced by immunoSEQ multiplex PCR; TCRdb stores in-frame clones only, minus some. This table has fewer than 75,000 clones, 95% appearing once. The TCR sequence derives from a man aged 18-30 years in good health and CMV-seronegative. The chain is built from TRBV18 and TRBJ2-1; D is unclear. Sequenced sample: PBMCs. The CDR3 DNA sequence: TGTGCCAGCTCACCTCGTCATGAGCAGTTCTTC. It codes for CASSPRHEQFF.